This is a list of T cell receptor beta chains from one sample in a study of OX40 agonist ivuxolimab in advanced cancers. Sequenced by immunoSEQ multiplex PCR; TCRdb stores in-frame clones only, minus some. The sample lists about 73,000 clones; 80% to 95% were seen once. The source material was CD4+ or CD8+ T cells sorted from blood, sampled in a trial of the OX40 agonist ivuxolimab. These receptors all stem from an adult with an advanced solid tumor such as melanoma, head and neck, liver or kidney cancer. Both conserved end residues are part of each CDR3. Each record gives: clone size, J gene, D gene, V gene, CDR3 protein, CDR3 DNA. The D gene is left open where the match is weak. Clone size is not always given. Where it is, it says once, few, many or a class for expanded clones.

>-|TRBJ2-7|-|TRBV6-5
CASSYSIGGEQYF
TGTGCCAGCAGTTACTCGATAGGGGGGGAGCAGTACTTC
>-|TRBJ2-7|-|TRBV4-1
CASSQAGGLPYEQYF
TGCGCCAGCAGCCAAGCCGGGGGGCTCCCCTACGAGCAGTACTTC
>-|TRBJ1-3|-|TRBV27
CASSLLGSSGNTIYF
TGTGCCAGCAGTTTATTGGGGTCCTCTGGAAACACCATATATTTT
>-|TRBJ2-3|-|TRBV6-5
CASSLTGLPTDTQYF
TGTGCCAGCAGTCTCACCGGCCTCCCCACAGATACGCAGTATTTT
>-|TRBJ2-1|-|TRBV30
CAWSFVDEQFF
TGTGCCTGGAGTTTTGTCGATGAGCAGTTCTTC
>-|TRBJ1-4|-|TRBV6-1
CASSELGGLLFF
TGTGCCAGCAGTGAACTGGGGGGTCTTCTGTTTTTT
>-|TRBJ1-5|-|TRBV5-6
CASRGWGSNQPQHF
TGTGCCAGCAGAGGATGGGGAAGCAATCAGCCCCAGCATTTT
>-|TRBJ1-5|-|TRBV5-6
CASSIRQEAYSNQPQHF
TGTGCCAGCAGCATTAGACAGGAAGCTTATAGCAATCAGCCCCAGCATTTT
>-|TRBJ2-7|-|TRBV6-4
CASSDRSDGTYEQYF
TGTGCCAGCAGTGACCGATCAGACGGCACCTACGAGCAGTACTTC
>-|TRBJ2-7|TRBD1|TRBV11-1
CASSLVGTAYEQYF
TGTGCCAGCAGCTTAGTAGGGACAGCCTACGAGCAGTACTTC
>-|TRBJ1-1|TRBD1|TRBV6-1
CASSAGQYFMNTEAFF
TGTGCCAGCAGTGCGGGACAGTACTTTATGAACACTGAAGCTTTCTTT
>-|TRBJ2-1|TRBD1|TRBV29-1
CSAPGGRREQFF
TGCAGCGCCCCAGGGGGCCGCAGGGAGCAGTTCTTC
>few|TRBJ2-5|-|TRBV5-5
CASSRGAKVSGETQYF
TGTGCCAGCAGCCGGGGGGCAAAGGTGTCAGGAGAGACCCAGTACTTC
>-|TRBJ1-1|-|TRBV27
CASRLNMNTEAFF
TGTGCCAGCAGGCTGAATATGAACACTGAAGCTTTCTTT
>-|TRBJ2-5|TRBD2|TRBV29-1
CSVFRGGETQYF
TGCAGCGTTTTTCGGGGGGGGGAGACCCAGTACTTC
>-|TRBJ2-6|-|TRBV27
CASSLSPTGPSGANVLTF
TGTGCCAGCAGTTTATCTCCGACAGGACCCTCTGGGGCCAACGTCCTGACTTTC
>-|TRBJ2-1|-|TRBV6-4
CASSDFGNEQFF
TGTGCCAGCAGTGATTTTGGAAATGAGCAGTTCTTC
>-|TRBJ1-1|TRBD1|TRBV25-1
CASSESLFSGTGNTEAFF
TGTGCCAGCAGTGAGTCCTTGTTCTCCGGGACAGGGAACACTGAAGCTTTCTTT
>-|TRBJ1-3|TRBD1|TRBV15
CATSRDRDGNTIYF
TGTGCCACCAGCAGGGACAGGGATGGAAACACCATATATTTT
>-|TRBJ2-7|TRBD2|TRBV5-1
CASRYSGGAAYEQYF
TGCGCCAGCAGATATAGCGGGGGGGCCGCCTACGAGCAGTACTTC
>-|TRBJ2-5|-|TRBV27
CASSLSIGETQYF
TGTGCCAGCAGTTTATCGATTGGCGAGACCCAGTACTTC
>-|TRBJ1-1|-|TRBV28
CASSQGGENTEAFF
TGTGCCAGCAGTCAAGGGGGGGAGAACACTGAAGCTTTCTTT
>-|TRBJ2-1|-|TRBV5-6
CASSLGRNYNEQFF
TGTGCCAGCAGCTTGGGGAGGAACTACAATGAGCAGTTCTTC
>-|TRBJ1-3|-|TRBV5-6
CASSLGPGNTIYF
TGTGCCAGCAGCTTGGGCCCTGGAAACACCATATATTTT
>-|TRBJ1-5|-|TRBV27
CASSPGLPNQPQHF
TGTGCCAGCAGTCCTGGGTTGCCCAATCAGCCCCAGCATTTT
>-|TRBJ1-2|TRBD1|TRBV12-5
CASLPGTGTNGYTF
TGTGCTAGTCTCCCCGGGACAGGGACGAATGGCTACACCTTC
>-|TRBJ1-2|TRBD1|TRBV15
CATSPGQGLANYGYTF
TGTGCCACCAGTCCGGGACAGGGTTTGGCTAACTATGGCTACACCTTC
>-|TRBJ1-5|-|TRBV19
CASSIRGNQPQHF
TGTGCCAGTAGTATTAGGGGTAATCAGCCCCAGCATTTT
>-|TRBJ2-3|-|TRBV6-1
CASSEWTLGRKADTQYF
TGTGCCAGCAGTGAATGGACGCTCGGAAGGAAAGCGGATACGCAGTATTTT
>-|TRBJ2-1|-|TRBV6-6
CASSPEPSSYNEQFF
TGTGCCAGCAGTCCGGAGCCGAGCTCCTACAATGAGCAGTTCTTC
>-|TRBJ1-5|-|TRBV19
CASRDGGVNQPQHF
TGTGCCAGTAGGGACGGAGGTGTCAATCAGCCCCAGCATTTT
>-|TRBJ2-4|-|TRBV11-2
CASSSPRDSKNIQYF
TGTGCCAGCAGTTCCCCTAGAGACAGCAAAAACATTCAGTACTTC
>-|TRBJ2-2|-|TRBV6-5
CASSYEGYTGELFF
TGTGCCAGCAGTTACGAGGGTTACACCGGGGAGCTGTTTTTT
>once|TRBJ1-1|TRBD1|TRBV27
CASSTGTGPFEAFF
TGTGCCAGCAGCACCGGGACAGGTCCTTTTGAAGCTTTCTTT
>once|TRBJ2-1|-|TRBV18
CASSRTAYNEQFF
TGTGCCAGCTCACGGACAGCGTACAATGAGCAGTTCTTC
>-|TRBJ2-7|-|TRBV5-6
CASSLGTASSYEQYF
TGTGCCAGCAGCTTGGGTACAGCGAGCTCCTACGAGCAGTACTTC
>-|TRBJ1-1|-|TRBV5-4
CATEGGGNTEAFF
TGTGCCACCGAAGGTGGAGGGAACACTGAAGCTTTCTTT
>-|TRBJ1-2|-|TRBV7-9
CASSLPRGYGYTF
TGTGCCAGCAGCTTACCCAGAGGCTATGGCTACACCTTC
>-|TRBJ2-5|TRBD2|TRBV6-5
CASSRSGGTQETQYF
TGTGCCAGCAGTCGTAGCGGGGGGACCCAAGAGACCCAGTACTTC
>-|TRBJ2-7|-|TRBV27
CASSILGTPSPYEQYF
TGTGCCAGCAGTATCCTCGGGACACCTAGCCCCTACGAGCAGTACTTC
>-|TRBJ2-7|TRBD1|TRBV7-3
CASSLGQGHEQYF
TGTGCCAGCAGCCTAGGACAGGGACACGAGCAGTACTTC
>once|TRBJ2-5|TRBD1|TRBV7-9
CASSLMGQGDF
TGTGCCAGCAGCTTAATGGGACAGGGGGACTTC